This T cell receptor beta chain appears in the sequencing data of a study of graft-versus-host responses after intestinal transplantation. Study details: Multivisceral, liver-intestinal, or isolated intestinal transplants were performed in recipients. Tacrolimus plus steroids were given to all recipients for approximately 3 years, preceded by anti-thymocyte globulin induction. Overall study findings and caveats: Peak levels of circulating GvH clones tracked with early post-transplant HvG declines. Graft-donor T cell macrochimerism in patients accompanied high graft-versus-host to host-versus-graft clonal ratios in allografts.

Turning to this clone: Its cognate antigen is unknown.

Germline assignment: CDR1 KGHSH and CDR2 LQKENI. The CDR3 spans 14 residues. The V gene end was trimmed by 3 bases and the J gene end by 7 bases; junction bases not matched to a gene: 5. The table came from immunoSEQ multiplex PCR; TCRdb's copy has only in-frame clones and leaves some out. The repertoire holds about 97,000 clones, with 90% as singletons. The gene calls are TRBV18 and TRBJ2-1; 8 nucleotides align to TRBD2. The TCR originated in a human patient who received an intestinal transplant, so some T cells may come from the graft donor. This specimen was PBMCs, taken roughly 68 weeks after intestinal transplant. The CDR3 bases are TGTGCCAGCTCACCCGCCGGGACTAGGAATGAGCAGTTCTTC. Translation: CASSPAGTRNEQFF.